Below, 21 T cell receptor beta chains from the same sample are listed, as sequenced in a study of metastatic and nonmetastatic thyroid tumors. TCRdb reassembled clones from the PCR reads with MiXCR. Of some 36,000 clones in the sample, about a sixth are singletons; the top ten hold approximately 5.6%. Patients had received no treatment of any kind before thyroid surgery. Material: blood. The source is a male donor with papillary thyroid cancer or a benign thyroid nodule (not recorded which). Some clones in this sample may be carry-over from other donors' samples.

The V call is TRBV11-2, the J call TRBJ2-2, with TRBD2 matching 13 bases. From germline, CDR1 is SGHAT and CDR2 FQNNGV. The J segment lost 5 bases and the V segment lost 6 bases, leaving 0 bases of the junction unmatched. This CDR3 comprises 14 residues. CDR3 nucleotide sequence: TGTGCCAGCAGGGGACTAGCGGGGACCGGGGAGCTGTTTTTT. Its translation is CASRGLAGTGELFF.

CDR3 loop: CASTRDRRNVLTF. CDR3 sequence (DNA): TGTGCCAGCACCCGGGACCGCCGCAACGTCCTGACTTTC. The V gene is TRBV5-8, the J gene TRBJ2-6; D is possibly TRBD1 or TRBD2 (5 bases each). Germline V CDR1 and CDR2: SGHTS, YDEGEE. V dropped 6 bases and J dropped 9 bases, with 13 bases sitting between them. This CDR3 region has 13 residues.

In its sample, this clone is medium-sized. This rearrangement joins TRBV27 to TRBJ2-7, with D perhaps assigned TRBD1 or TRBD2 (5 bases each). Germline CDR1 reads MNHEY; CDR2 reads SMNVEV (reference sequence). The CDR3 has 16 amino acids. Between the trimmed V and J ends, which lost 6 bases and 2 bases, there was a span of 20 bases. CDR3 nucleotide sequence: TGTGCCAGCAGCATTCAACGGGACGCCTGGACCTACGAGCAGTACTTC. Translated, it gives CASSIQRDAWTYEQYF.

There are a few counts of this clone. Mismatch with germline at one junction end may stem from a read error. This chain uses TRBV6-1 with TRBJ2-2; D is possibly TRBD2 (6 bases). The germline gives CDR1 MNHNS, CDR2 SASEGT. The CDR3 loop spans 13 amino acids. The CDR3 reads CASLTGDTGELFF. The CDR3 bases are TGTGCCAGCCTGACGGGAGACACCGGGGAGCTGTTTTTC.

A few counts support this clone. The CDR3 sequence: CASSFRSGMCRGTDTQYF. The CDR3 coding sequence is TGTGCCAGCAGTTTTAGGAGCGGGATGTGTCGTGGTACAGATACGCAGTATTTT. V gene TRBV12-3 or TRBV12-4 combines with J gene TRBJ2-3, with 7 bases that match TRBD2. V trimming: 3 bases; J trimming: 3 bases; junction bases outside the gene matches: 15. CDR3 length: 18 amino acids.

By proportion, this clone is medium-sized. V usage is TRBV10-1 and J usage is TRBJ2-6; no clear D gene. Germline V lookup: CDR1 WNHNN, CDR2 SYGVQD (reference sequence). V was shortened by 2 bases and J by 0 bases, with 8 bases between the two germline ends. The CDR3 covers 16 residues. In DNA form, the CDR3 reads TGCGCCAGCAGTGAGGGCGGACCCTCTGGGGCCAACGTCCTGACTTTC. Protein sequence: CASSEGGPSGANVLTF.

This clone was counted ten times or more. The rearrangement links TRBV5-6 to TRBJ1-1; weak D call: TRBD1 (5 bases). The V end was cut by 5 bases, the J end by 1 base, with 12 bases between. Germline loops: CDR1 SGHDT, CDR2 YYEEEE. The length of the CDR3 is 14 residues. The DNA for the CDR3 is TGTGCCAGCAGTTACCGACAGTGGAACACTGAAGCTTTCTTT. This translates into CASSYRQWNTEAFF.

This clone was found many times. J is TRBJ2-7 and V is TRBV20-1; tentatively, D is TRBD1 (5 bases). Trimming cost V 1 base and J 2 bases, with 9 bases left between them. Germline lookup yields CDR1 DFQATT and CDR2 SNEGSKA (reference sequence). There are 13 residues in the CDR3. CDR3: CSARVLQAYEQYF. The CDR3 bases are TGCAGTGCTAGAGTTTTACAGGCCTACGAGCAGTACTTC.

This clone was detected ten times or more. V is TRBV6-2 or TRBV6-3 and J is TRBJ2-6; tentatively, D is TRBD1 (6 bases). Germline values: CDR1 MNHEY, CDR2 SVGEGT. With 6 bases removed from V and 0 bases from J, the gap between germline ends came to 12 bases. This CDR3 is built from 16 residues. The CDR3 spells CASSRLGASGANVLTF. The CDR3 bases are TGTGCCAGCAGCAGACTGGGGGCCTCTGGGGCCAACGTCCTGACTTTC.

The chain is built from TRBV6-2 or TRBV6-3 and TRBJ2-2; D is uncertain. The V gene's germline CDR1 is MNHEY and CDR2 SVGEGT. This CDR3 is built from 14 residues. Trimming stripped 0 bases from V and 1 base from J, with 3 bases between. CDR3 sequence reads: CASSYSMNTGELFF. The CDR3 region has the DNA TGTGCCAGCAGTTACTCGATGAACACCGGGGAGCTGTTTTTT.

V usage is TRBV7-2 and J usage is TRBJ1-1, with D possibly TRBD1 on 5 matching bases. The V gene lost 6 bases and the J gene lost 7 bases, with 18 bases spanning the gap. CDR1 and CDR2 (germline): SGHTA, FQGNSA. This CDR3 has 14 amino acids. CDR3 DNA: TGTGCCAGCAGTCCCGGTCGACAGACTCATGAAGCTTTCTTT. This sequence encodes CASSPGRQTHEAFF.

The rearrangement links TRBV7-9 to TRBJ1-5; 9 nucleotides agree with TRBD1. The trim removed 5 bases at V and 6 bases at J, leaving 8 bases unmatched. The CDR3 runs 15 residues. Germline lookup yields CDR1 SEHNR and CDR2 FQNEAQ (reference sequence). The CDR3 protein is CASSLEGQGTQPQHF. In nucleotides, the CDR3 is TGTGCCAGCAGCCTGGAGGGACAGGGTACTCAGCCCCAGCATTTT.

This clone has at least ten counts. The gene calls are TRBV10-2 and TRBJ2-7; the D gene is possibly TRBD1 (6 bases). V lost 8 bases and J 4 bases, leaving 12 bases between the germline ends. The CDR3 totals 12 residues. Germline assignment: CDR1 WSHSY and CDR2 SAAADI. This chain's CDR3 is CASGTGNYEQYF. CDR3 coding DNA: TGCGCCAGCGGAACAGGGAATTACGAGCAGTACTTC.

This clone was seen at least ten times. This chain links TRBV9 with TRBJ2-1, with 9 bases that match TRBD2. Germline CDR1 is SGDLS and CDR2 is YYNGEE. Trimming removed 6 bases from V and 4 bases from J; junction bases left unmatched: 11. The CDR3 is made up of 16 amino acids. The CDR3 bases are TGTGCCAGCACCGCGGGGGGGGCTAGCCGATACAATGAGCAGTTCTTC. Translation: CASTAGGASRYNEQFF.

The table lists this clone with a few counts. At one boundary the junction diverges from the germline segment, which might be a read error. This chain links TRBV12-3 or TRBV12-4 with TRBJ2-7; the D is unclear. There are 12 residues in the CDR3. The CDR3 region has the DNA TGTGCCATCAGTTTTTCGGGTTACGATCAGTACTTC. This codes for CAISFSGYDQYF.

This clone rates as medium-sized. The chain links TRBV6-1 to TRBJ2-7; D is perhaps TRBD1 (6 bases). Trimming took 2 bases from V and 3 from J, leaving 11 bases between them. The germline V gene encodes CDR1 MNHNS and CDR2 SASEGT. The CDR3 is 14 residues long. CDR3 sequence reads: CASSELGGGYEQYF. The CDR3 DNA reads TGTGCCAGCAGTGAATTAGGGGGTGGCTACGAGCAGTACTTC.

The genes are TRBV18 and TRBJ1-2; D gene uncertain. The CDR3 consists of 14 residues. Trimming shortened V by 3 bases and J by 8 bases, and 16 bases separated the two germline ends. CDR1 is KGHSH, CDR2 LQKENI, per germline. The DNA for the CDR3 is TGTGCCAGCTCACCTGACCGGGTGCAAATGGGCTACACCTTC. It is translated as CASSPDRVQMGYTF. The full variable domain, with the rest looked up from reference TRBV18 and TRBJ1-2, is NAGVMQNPRHLVRRRGQEARLRCSPMKGHSHVYWYRQLPEEGLKFMVYLQKENIIDESGMPKERFSAEFPKEGPSILRIQQVVRGDSAAYFCASSPDRVQMGYTFGSGTRLTVV.

This clone came up a few times. The chain is built from TRBV27 and TRBJ2-1; D is uncertain. CDR1 is MNHEY, CDR2 SMNVEV, per germline (reference sequence). Trimming took off 8 bases at V and 2 bases at J, with 13 bases between the two ends. The CDR3 totals 14 residues. The CDR3 nucleotides read TGTGCCAGCGCGGACCCGTCAACCTACAATGAGCAGTTCTTC. This encodes CASADPSTYNEQFF.

This clone has a handful of counts. CDR3 protein: CASSAVIPNEKLFF. In DNA form, the CDR3 reads TGTGCCAGCAGTGCCGTCATTCCTAATGAAAAACTGTTTTTT. This rearrangement joins TRBV2 to TRBJ1-4; D is ambiguous. The V end was cut by 4 bases, the J end by 3 bases, with 9 bases between. Germline-derived CDR1 and CDR2 are SNHLY and FYNNEI. The CDR3 spans 14 residues.

This clone was detected many times. This sequence joins TRBV5-1 and TRBJ2-3; 7 bases match TRBD2. V shed 2 bases and J 3 bases; nucleotides not matched to a gene: 9. The CDR3 sequence is 16 residues long. Germline CDR1 is SGHRS and CDR2 is YFSETQ. The CDR3 bases are TGCGCCAGCAGCTTAAGTGCTGGCGGGAGAACAGATACGCAGTATTTT. This gives the protein CASSLSAGGRTDTQYF.

This sequence joins TRBV12-3 or TRBV12-4 and TRBJ2-1; a possible D gene is TRBD2 (5 bases). The CDR3 extends over 14 amino acids. Trimming removed 3 bases at V and 8 bases at J, with 14 bases between. CDR3 DNA: TGTGCCAGCAGTTTGTCTATCGGGGTTGATGAGCAGTTCTTC. Protein: CASSLSIGVDEQFF.